This T cell receptor beta chain was observed in a study of OX40 agonist ivuxolimab in advanced cancers. Study as a whole: Prior anti-PD-1, anti-PD-L1 or anti-CTLA-4 therapy did not bar entry, and approximately 43% had some.

Assay: immunoSEQ multiplex PCR; the TCRdb copy retains only in-frame clones and omits some. The sample comprises about 32,000 clones, 84% of which are singletons, and approximately 18% rests with the top ten. Patients were ruled out by autoimmune disease history or systemic immunosuppression. This receptor was obtained from an adult with an advanced solid tumor such as melanoma, head and neck, liver or kidney cancer. The sequenced sample was CD4+ or CD8+ T cells sorted from blood, obtained in a trial of the OX40 agonist ivuxolimab.

The chain's CDR3 is CASSYLPGQGDEAFF. For the CDR3, the DNA is TGTGCCAGCAGCTACTTACCGGGACAGGGGGATGAAGCTTTCTTT. The V call is TRBV7-9, the J call TRBJ1-1; 11 bases are a match to TRBD1. The CDR3 totals 15 residues. V dropped 4 bases and J dropped 7; count of bases not matched to a gene: 8. CDR1 is SEHNR, CDR2 FQNEAQ, per germline (reference sequence).